The 17 T cell receptor beta chains below come from one sample, sequenced in a study of OX40 agonist ivuxolimab in advanced cancers. TCRdb's copy holds only in-frame clones and misses some; the assay was immunoSEQ multiplex PCR. The sample carries roughly 92,000 clones, about 92% recorded once. Specimen: CD4+ or CD8+ T cells sorted from blood, collected in a trial of the OX40 agonist ivuxolimab. The source is an adult with an advanced solid tumor such as melanoma, head and neck, liver or kidney cancer.

The J gene is TRBJ2-1, the V gene TRBV5-6; 7 bases align to TRBD2. CDR1 SGHDT and CDR2 YYEEEE come from the germline V gene. J gave up 6 bases and V 3 bases, and 6 bases lay outside the gene matches. The CDR3 is 14 residues long. The CDR3 coding sequence is TGTGCCAGCAGCTGGGGGACTATTGGCAATGAGCAGTTCTTC. It encodes CASSWGTIGNEQFF. Variable domain in full (rest from reference TRBV5-6 and TRBJ2-1): DAGVTQSPTHLIKTRGQQVTLRCSPKSGHDTVSWYQQALGQGPQFIFQYYEEEERQRGNFPDRFSGHQFPNYSSELNVNALLLGDSALYLCASSWGTIGNEQFFGPGTRLTVL.

This clone was detected once. V gene TRBV5-4 combines with J gene TRBJ1-1; 11 nucleotides match TRBD1. The CDR3 is 14 amino acids. Germline-derived CDR1 and CDR2 are SGHNT and YYREEE (reference sequence). After removal of 2 bases from V and 6 bases from J, the junction contained 3 bases not matched to a gene. The DNA of the CDR3 is TGTGCCAGCAGCTTACCGGACAGGGGGCCTGAAGCTTTCTTT. Translating gives CASSLPDRGPEAFF.

The chain carries TRBV7-6 and TRBJ2-2, with 11 positions matching TRBD2. With V trimmed by 1 base and J by 6 bases, 4 bases remained unmatched. The CDR3 covers 16 residues. The germline V gene encodes CDR1 SGHVS and CDR2 FNYEAQ. The CDR3 DNA sequence: TGTGCCAGCAGCTTAGTAGCGGGGGGGCCTTCCGGGGAGCTGTTTTTT. Amino acids: CASSLVAGGPSGELFF.

The chain joins TRBV28 to TRBJ2-2; either TRBD1 or TRBD2 may supply D (6 bases each). V was cut by 6 bases and J by 1 base, with 15 bases left in between. The germline V gene has CDR1 MDHEN and CDR2 SYDVKM. The CDR3 extends over 16 amino acids. Written as DNA, the CDR3 is TGTGCCAGCAGCCTTCGGGGGCCCTTGAACACCGGGGAGCTGTTTTTT. Translating it yields CASSLRGPLNTGELFF.

The CDR3 sequence is CASSYSGTVGEKLFF. CDR3 in DNA: TGTGCCAGCAGCTACTCCGGGACCGTGGGTGAAAAACTGTTTTTT. This chain connects TRBV7-6 to TRBJ1-4; D might be TRBD1 (5 bases). This CDR3 is 15 amino acids long. Deletions cut 4 bases from V and 7 bases from J, with 16 bases between. The V gene's germline CDR1 is SGHVS and CDR2 FNYEAQ. Full variable domain (missing parts from reference TRBV7-6 and TRBJ1-4): GAGVSQSPRYKVTKRGQDVALRCDPISGHVSLYWYRQALGQGPEFLTYFNYEAQQDKSGLPNDRFSAERPEGSISTLTIQRTEQRDSAMYRCASSYSGTVGEKLFFGSGTQLSVL.

The V and J genes are TRBV27 and TRBJ1-2; TRBD1 agrees at 10 bases. Germline CDR1 MNHEY, CDR2 SMNVEV (reference sequence). The J segment lost 4 bases and the V segment lost 6 bases, leaving 11 bases of the junction unmatched. The CDR3 covers 16 residues. The CDR3 spells CASRGAGTGDFYGYTF. CDR3 sequence (DNA): TGTGCCAGCAGGGGAGCCGGGACAGGGGATTTCTATGGCTACACCTTC.

The chain carries TRBV9 and TRBJ1-4, with TRBD1 as a possible D gene (5 bases). The CDR3 extends over 15 amino acids. Deletions cut 3 bases from V and 0 bases from J, with 9 bases between. Germline V gives CDR1 SGDLS, CDR2 YYNGEE. The CDR3 DNA is TGTGCCAGCAGCGCTACAGGTGCAACTAATGAAAAACTGTTTTTT. This encodes CASSATGATNEKLFF. The whole variable domain, filled in from reference TRBV9 and TRBJ1-4, reads DSGVTQTPKHLITATGQRVTLRCSPRSGDLSVYWYQQSLDQGLQFLIQYYNGEERAKGNILERFSAQQFPDLHSELNLSSLELGDSALYFCASSATGATNEKLFFGSGTQLSVL.

This clone was detected only a few times. This chain uses TRBV7-9 with TRBJ1-2; 9 bases are a match to TRBD1. The V gene end was trimmed by 5 bases and the J gene end by 4 bases; junction bases not matched to a gene: 17. Germline V gene sequence: CDR1 SEHNR, CDR2 FQNEAQ (reference sequence). The CDR3 has 18 amino acids. As DNA, the CDR3 is TGTGCCAGCAGCCCCTGGAAAGGACAGGGGATCAAGAGCTATGGCTACACCTTC. Amino acids: CASSPWKGQGIKSYGYTF.

V gene TRBV4-3 combines with J gene TRBJ1-1; D gene unclear. This CDR3 is built from 15 residues. Trimming took off 0 bases at V and 6 bases at J, with 14 bases between the two ends. CDR1 and CDR2 from the germline V gene are LGHNA and YSLEER. The CDR3 DNA reads as TGCGCCAGCAGCCAAGATCCCGGAGGGCGGCCTGAAGCTTTCTTT. Protein product: CASSQDPGGRPEAFF.

The V gene is TRBV15, the J gene TRBJ2-1; no clear D. CDR3 length: 15 amino acids. V was clipped by 0 bases and J by 4 bases, with 10 bases between them. Germline V gives CDR1 LNHNV, CDR2 YYDKDF (reference sequence). CDR3 nucleotide sequence: TGTGCCACCAGCAGAGATCGGGTAGCTTACAATGAGCAGTTCTTC. This encodes CATSRDRVAYNEQFF.

The V gene is TRBV25-1, the J gene TRBJ1-2, with D perhaps TRBD1 (6 bases). This CDR3 region has 13 residues. Germline V gene sequence: CDR1 MGHDK, CDR2 SYGVNS. The V end was cut by 6 bases, the J end by 7 bases, with 15 bases between. Here the CDR3 DNA reads TGTGCCAGCAGAGGGGGGTATCGGCGTGGCTACACCTTC. Translation gives CASRGGYRRGYTF.

The gene calls are TRBV19 and TRBJ2-1; D is possibly TRBD2 (5 bases). Per germline, CDR1 LNHDA and CDR2 SQIVND (reference sequence). V lost 6 bases, J lost 1 base, and 10 bases lay in between. The CDR3 covers 14 residues. The CDR3 region is CASSPSGSYNEQFF. The CDR3 coding sequence is TGTGCCAGTAGCCCTTCGGGGTCCTACAATGAGCAGTTCTTC.

In DNA, the CDR3 is TGTGCCAGCAGGGGAGGGACTTCTGATAACTACAATGAGCAGTTCTTC. It specifies CASRGGTSDNYNEQFF. The J gene is TRBJ2-1, the V gene TRBV27; 7 bases fit TRBD2. The germline gives CDR1 MNHEY, CDR2 SMNVEV (reference sequence). The CDR3 extends over 16 amino acids. Trimming took 6 bases from V and 3 from J; bases not matched to a gene: 11.

The chain carries TRBV18 and TRBJ2-1; tentatively, D is TRBD1 (5 bases). Germline V CDR1 and CDR2: KGHSH, LQKENI. The CDR3 is 16 residues long. Trimming removed 1 base at V and 3 bases at J, with 13 bases between. CDR3 nucleotides: TGTGCCAGCTCACCACTCTTTGGGGCCGGCTACAATGAGCAGTTCTTC. It yields the protein CASSPLFGAGYNEQFF.

CDR3 amino acids: CASSFLGGGETQYF. CDR3 DNA sequence: TGTGCCAGCAGTTTTTTAGGGGGCGGAGAGACCCAGTACTTC. This chain connects TRBV27 to TRBJ2-5; 7 positions match TRBD1. Looked up from germline, CDR1 is MNHEY and CDR2 is SMNVEV (reference sequence). This CDR3 is 14 amino acids long. With V trimmed by 3 bases and J by 4 bases, 5 bases remained unmatched.

The sample holds one count of this clone. The chain recombines TRBV27 with TRBJ1-2, with 9 bases that match TRBD1. CDR3 length equals 15 residues. The germline gives CDR1 MNHEY, CDR2 SMNVEV (reference sequence). The trim removed 5 bases at V and 7 bases at J, leaving 11 bases unmatched. DNA of the CDR3: TGTGCCAGCAGTCCTGGCGCCGGGACAGGGTCTGGCTACACCTTC. Its translation: CASSPGAGTGSGYTF.

The V and J genes are TRBV27 and TRBJ2-1, with a weak D call TRBD2 (6 bases). The germline gives CDR1 MNHEY, CDR2 SMNVEV (reference sequence). V shed 5 bases and J shed 7 bases, with 15 bases lying between them. The CDR3 contains 14 residues. The CDR3 sequence: CASSLRDSANEQFF. The DNA of the CDR3 is TGTGCCAGCAGTCTACGGGACTCAGCGAATGAGCAGTTCTTC.